Here is one T cell receptor (beta chain) with its context. Its antigen is unknown. The germline gives CDR1 LGHDT, CDR2 YNNKEL (reference sequence). Trimming stripped 4 bases from V and 0 bases from J, with 9 bases between. The CDR3 sequence is 15 residues long. Each CDR3 protein gets one entry after TCRdb re-called the RT-PCR reads with MiXCR. Counted here are hundreds of thousands of distinct CDR3 sequences, 15% to 19% occurring once; the ten biggest clones make up 11%. The data stem from a study of response to subunit inactivated influenza vaccine. Study observations and caveats: A suggestion made by the authors is that each seasonal influenza vaccination recruits few new T cells.

The sample here was PBMCs from blood, taken less than 13 days after vaccination. This clonotype was sampled from a man in his forties or fifties who received an inactivated influenza vaccine. The V gene is TRBV3-1, the J gene TRBJ2-2; perhaps TRBD2 as D (5 bases). The CDR3 DNA sequence: TGTGCCAGCAGCCGCCGGACTTCGAACACCGGGGAGCTGTTTTTT. It codes for CASSRRTSNTGELFF.